This T cell receptor beta chain was identified during a study of preoperative IRX-2 immunotherapy in early breast cancer. Using immunoSEQ multiplex PCR, the repertoire was profiled, and TCRdb retains in-frame clones only, with some absent. The table lists about 62,000 clones, approximately 93% of them singletons. Unmatched junction bases numbered 3, after V lost 2 bases and J lost 2 bases. This CDR3 contains 14 residues. Germline V lookup: CDR1 SQVTM, CDR2 ANQGSEA. As for treatment: preoperative locoregional IRX-2 cytokine immunotherapy. This phase Ib study tested locoregional IRX-2 cytokine immunotherapy given before surgery.

The TCR was taken from a human donor with breast cancer. V usage is TRBV29-1 and J usage is TRBJ2-1; 7 nucleotides match TRBD2. Sampling was done from a patient treated with IRX-2 immunotherapy. CDR3 loop: CSVEMGGAYNEQFF. The CDR3 nucleotides are TGCAGCGTTGAAATGGGGGGGGCCTACAATGAGCAGTTCTTC.